The clone carrying this TCR beta chain has only one observation. The antigen remains unidentified. This sample is part of a study of blood T cells in healthy people across ages. Study summary: About one barcoded beta molecule was captured per two T cells (by template switching).

Study-wide results and limits: Age advanced and TCR beta diversity per million T cells fell, roughly linearly. Lack of knowledge of donor CMV status possibly confounded expanded clonotype changes.

The people who gave samples were healthy Caucasians from Russia, aged about 6 to 100. V gave up 0 bases and J gave up 4 bases, with 10 bases separating them. Germline values: CDR1 MGHRA, CDR2 YSYEKL. This CDR3 comprises 16 residues. Then a second PCR, running roughly 7 to 11 cycles, was carried out with a sample-barcoded 5' primer and a J-beta primer mix. TCRdb fed the 5' RACE reads into MiXCR, producing one record per CDR3 protein. The table has under 2,000,000 distinct CDR3 sequences, approximately 50% seen once; the top ten hold around 2.1%. The chain uses TRBV4-1 and TRBJ1-6; D is unclear. This clonotype originated in a woman in her forties in good health. The sample consisted of blood. The DNA of the CDR3 is TGCGCCAGCAGCCAAGATGCGGGAGAATATAATTCACCCCTCCACTTT. Translated, it gives CASSQDAGEYNSPLHF.